This T cell receptor beta chain was obtained from a study of spatial heterogeneity in lung cancer. Findings and caveats of the study: Counts that tracked tumor mutation counts were those of expanded intratumoral alpha and beta TCRs.

Time point defined: sample taken at primary tumor resection. Whole RNA, isolated from tumor, nontumor lung or frozen PBMC, was sequenced without prior sorting. TCRdb processed the 5' RACE reads anew with MiXCR; each CDR3 protein has one entry. The table lists around 10,000 distinct CDR3 sequences, roughly 6% of them singletons, with 25% to 30% in the top ten. V lost 4 bases and J 8 bases, leaving 9 bases between the germline ends. CDR3 length equals 13 residues. CDR1 KGHSH and CDR2 LQKENI come from the germline V gene. This clonotype was detected many times. Its specificity is not known. The chain links TRBV18 to TRBJ1-6; D call uncertain. The sample was lung tumor tissue, taken at surgery. This TCR derives from a male donor with early-stage non-small cell lung cancer. Here the CDR3 DNA reads TGTGCCAGCTCACACCTCGGGGATTCACCCCTCCACTTT. It is translated as CASSHLGDSPLHF.